This T cell receptor (beta chain) was found in a study of T cell repertoires in cytomegalovirus infection. Study results and caveats: HLA-C-restricted CMV-specific TCR beta clonotypes were dominant in the ex vivo response.

V dropped 3 bases and J dropped 0 bases, with 11 bases sitting between them. This CDR3 has 15 residues. The germline gives CDR1 KGHSH, CDR2 LQKENI. Details on this clonotype: The antigen remains undetermined.

From the reads, TCRdb called clonotypes with MiXCR, one entry per CDR3 protein. Altogether 200,000 or so distinct CDR3 sequences are present, 28% being singletons, with the ten largest covering approximately 30%. The rearrangement joins TRBV18 to TRBJ1-2; D is uncertain. Source material: PBMCs. The TCR sequence derives from a human donor in good health (CMV status not recorded). Some clones in this sample may be carry-over from other donors' samples. CDR3 loop: CASSPEQTSNYGYTF. CDR3 DNA sequence: TGTGCCAGCTCACCGGAACAGACTTCTAACTATGGCTACACCTTC.